This TCR beta chain is from a study of cytomegalovirus exposure and HLA in healthy donors. Measured with immunoSEQ multiplex PCR; TCRdb has only the in-frame clones, and not every one. This repertoire shows 65,000 to 100,000 clones, approximately 94% found once; its top ten account for approximately 4%. V trimming: 2 bases; J trimming: 4 bases; junction bases outside the gene matches: 6. Germline V CDR1 and CDR2: SGHRS, YFSETQ. This CDR3 contains 15 residues. On this clone itself: Its antigen is not identified.

General study results and limits: High specificity and sensitivity for cytomegalovirus status were reported for the classifier. The tendency of first-cohort TCR clusters to co-occur in the 120 or so validation repertoires was the finding of a later analysis. A list of 150 or so TCR beta chains associated with cytomegalovirus was given.

This TCR came from a woman aged 25 to 39 in good health and CMV-seronegative. Sequenced material: PBMCs. This chain joins TRBV5-1 and TRBJ2-5; 9 bases fit TRBD1. The CDR3 is CASSLTGGGGETQYF. The CDR3 region has the DNA TGCGCCAGCAGCTTAACAGGGGGCGGTGGAGAGACCCAGTACTTC. Using reference TRBV5-1 and TRBJ2-5 for the parts outside the CDR3, the full variable domain is KAGVTQTPRYLIKTRGQQVTLSCSPISGHRSVSWYQQTPGQGLQFLFEYFSETQRNKGNFPGRFSGRQFSNSRSEMNVSTLELGDSALYLCASSLTGGGGETQYFGPGTRLLVL.